The present TCR beta chain was sequenced within a study of glioma-infiltrating T cells after dendritic cell vaccination. Study overall: Autologous tumor lysate-pulsed dendritic cell vaccination was given between about 2003 and 2013. Dendritic cell vaccine was injected intradermally three times, biweekly.

TCRdb keeps only in-frame clones here, not all; method: immunoSEQ multiplex PCR. The sample gives tens of thousands of clones, 85% of which show up once; around 8.3% is in the top ten. Described time point: after dendritic cell vaccination, including at tumor progression/relapse. Isocitrate dehydrogenase mutation was absent in all glioblastoma patients. Looked up from germline, CDR1 is ENHRY and CDR2 is SYGVKD. The CDR3 is 9 amino acids. The V end lost 4 bases, the J end lost 10 bases, and 4 bases lay between the germline ends. The clonotype comes from a human donor with glioblastoma. This rearrangement joins TRBV10-3 to TRBJ1-2, with D hard to call. Sequenced here: blood, sampled after dendritic cell vaccination. The CDR3 DNA follows: TGTGCCATCAGTGGGCTCTACACCTTC. It translates to CAISGLYTF.